This T cell receptor (beta chain) came from a study of PD-L1 blockade in urothelial cancer. Study-wide context: Males with bladder-origin urothelial cancer made up twenty-five of 29 patients. Once treatment had started, blood was analyzed at 3 weeks (second dose) and again at 6 weeks.

Notes on the study in general: Patients with below-median pretreatment blood clonality survived longer.

As to this clone: What it binds is not known.

Sample time point: pretreatment peripheral blood. Profiling relied on immunoSEQ multiplex PCR, and the TCRdb table lists in-frame clones only, not all of them. The sample includes about 63,000 clones, 75% to 85% of them seen just once. This specimen was PBMCs, taken around atezolizumab (anti-PD-L1) treatment. The clonotype originates from a man in his sixties or seventies with urothelial cancer.

The DNA for the CDR3 is TGTGCCAGCAGTTACACGACGGCGGGGAAGGGAAACACCATATATTTT. Translation gives CASSYTTAGKGNTIYF. The chain employs TRBV6-5 and TRBJ1-3; no clear D. CDR3 length: 16 residues. Looked up from germline, CDR1 is MNHEY and CDR2 is SVGAGI. Trimming removed 2 bases from V and 4 bases from J, with 15 bases in between.